This T cell receptor (beta chain) was identified in a study of vaccination effects on CD4 cells after COVID-19. Study overall: Both of the two convalescent patients gave a sample, one 16 days and one a week before vaccination.

Only in-frame clones appear in the TCRdb table, and some are missing; sequencing was by immunoSEQ multiplex PCR. The sample lists around 75,000 clones; more than 65% were seen once. Germline assignment: CDR1 SGHTS and CDR2 YDEGEE. V gave up 6 bases and J gave up 0 bases, with 16 bases separating them. This CDR3 has 16 amino acids. Before any sequencing was done, the ViraFEST assay used viral peptide pools to expand antigen-specific CD4+ T cells. With about ten days of culture completed, CD4+ T cells were isolated. Sometime from March through December 2020, the person acquired a SARS-CoV-2 infection that PCR confirmed. A remark on this clone: Its cognate antigen is unknown.

J is TRBJ1-3 and V is TRBV5-8; D ambiguous. The TCR sequence derives from a human donor who had a prior SARS-CoV-2 infection. The material was CD4+ T cells from PBMCs cultured with HIV peptides, obtained before COVID-19 vaccination. Subset noted: HIV-1 Nef peptide pool negative control/reference culture. Here the CDR3 reads CASTPGGHYSGNTIYF. CDR3 nucleotides: TGTGCCAGCACCCCCGGCGGGCACTACTCTGGAAACACCATATATTTT.